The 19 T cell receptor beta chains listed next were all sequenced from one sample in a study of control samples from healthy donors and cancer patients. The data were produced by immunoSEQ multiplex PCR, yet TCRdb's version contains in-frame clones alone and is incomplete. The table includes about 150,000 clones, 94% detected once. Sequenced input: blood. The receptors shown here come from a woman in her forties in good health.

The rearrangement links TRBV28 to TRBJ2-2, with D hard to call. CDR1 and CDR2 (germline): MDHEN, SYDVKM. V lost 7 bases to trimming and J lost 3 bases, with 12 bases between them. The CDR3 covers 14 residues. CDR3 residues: CASKRPGYTGELFF. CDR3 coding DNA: TGTGCCAGCAAAAGACCGGGTTACACCGGGGAGCTGTTTTTT.

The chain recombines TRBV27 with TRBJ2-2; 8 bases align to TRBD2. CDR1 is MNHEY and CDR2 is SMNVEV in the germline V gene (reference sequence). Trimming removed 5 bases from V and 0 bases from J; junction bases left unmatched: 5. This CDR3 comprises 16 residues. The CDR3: CASSPPGGANTGELFF. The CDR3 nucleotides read TGTGCCAGCAGTCCCCCGGGGGGGGCGAACACCGGGGAGCTGTTTTTT.

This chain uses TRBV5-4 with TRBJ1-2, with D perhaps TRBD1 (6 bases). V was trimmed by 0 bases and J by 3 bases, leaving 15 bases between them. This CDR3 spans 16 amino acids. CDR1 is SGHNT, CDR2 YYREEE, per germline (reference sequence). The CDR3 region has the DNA TGTGCCAGCAGCTTGGTGTTCGGGGGGCTGGACTATGGCTACACCTTC. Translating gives CASSLVFGGLDYGYTF.

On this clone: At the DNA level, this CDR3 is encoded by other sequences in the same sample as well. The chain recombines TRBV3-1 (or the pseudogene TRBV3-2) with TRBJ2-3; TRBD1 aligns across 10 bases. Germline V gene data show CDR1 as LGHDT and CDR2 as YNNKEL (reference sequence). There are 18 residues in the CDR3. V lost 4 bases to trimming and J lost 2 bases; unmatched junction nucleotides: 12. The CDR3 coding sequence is TGTGCCAGCAGCCCCCTTAACCTGGGACAGGGGCCCACAGATACGCAGTATTTT. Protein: CASSPLNLGQGPTDTQYF.

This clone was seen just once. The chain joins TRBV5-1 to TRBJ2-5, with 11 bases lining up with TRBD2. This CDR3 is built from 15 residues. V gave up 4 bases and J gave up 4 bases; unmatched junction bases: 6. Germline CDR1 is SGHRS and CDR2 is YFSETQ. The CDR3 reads CASSHLAGGRETQYF. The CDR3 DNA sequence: TGCGCCAGCAGCCATCTAGCGGGGGGTAGAGAGACCCAGTACTTC.

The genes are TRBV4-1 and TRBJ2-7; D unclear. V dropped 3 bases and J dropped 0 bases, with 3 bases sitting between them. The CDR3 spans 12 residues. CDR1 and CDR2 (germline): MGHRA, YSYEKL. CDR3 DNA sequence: TGCGCCAGCAGCCATTACTCCTACGAGCAGTACTTC. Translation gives CASSHYSYEQYF.

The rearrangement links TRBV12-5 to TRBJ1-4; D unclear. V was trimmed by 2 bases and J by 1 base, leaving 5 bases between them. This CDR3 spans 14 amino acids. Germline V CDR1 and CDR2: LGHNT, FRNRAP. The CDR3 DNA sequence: TGTGCTAGTGGTTTGAGGGAAACTAATGAAAAACTGTTTTTT. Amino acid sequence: CASGLRETNEKLFF. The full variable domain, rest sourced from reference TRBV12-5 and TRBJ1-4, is DARVTQTPRHKVTEMGQEVTMRCQPILGHNTVFWYRQTMMQGLELLAYFRNRAPLDDSGMPKDRFSAEMPDATLATLKIQPSEPRDSAVYFCASGLRETNEKLFFGSGTQLSVL.

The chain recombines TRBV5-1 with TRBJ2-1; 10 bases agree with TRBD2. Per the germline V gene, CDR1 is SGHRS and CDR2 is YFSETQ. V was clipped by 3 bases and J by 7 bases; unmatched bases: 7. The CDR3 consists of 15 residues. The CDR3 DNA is TGCGCCAGCAGCTCACTAGCGGGACGGGGTAATGAGCAGTTCTTC. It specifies CASSSLAGRGNEQFF.

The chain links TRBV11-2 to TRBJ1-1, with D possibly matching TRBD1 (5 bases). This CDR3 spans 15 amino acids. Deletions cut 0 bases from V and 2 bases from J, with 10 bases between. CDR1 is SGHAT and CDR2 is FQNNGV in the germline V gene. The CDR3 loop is CASSLDLQGNTEAFF. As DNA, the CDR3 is TGTGCCAGCAGCTTAGACCTGCAGGGAAACACTGAAGCTTTCTTT.

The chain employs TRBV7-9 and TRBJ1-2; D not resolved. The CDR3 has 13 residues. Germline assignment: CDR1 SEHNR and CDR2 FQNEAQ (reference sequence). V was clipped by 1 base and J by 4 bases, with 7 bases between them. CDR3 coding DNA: TGTGCCAGCAGCTTAGTTCAGTCCTATGGCTACACCTTC. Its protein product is CASSLVQSYGYTF. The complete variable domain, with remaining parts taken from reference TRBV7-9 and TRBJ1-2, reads DTGVSQNPRHKITKRGQNVTFRCDPISEHNRLYWYRQTLGQGPEFLTYFQNEAQLEKSRLLSDRFSAERPKGSFSTLEIQRTEQGDSAMYLCASSLVQSYGYTFGSGTRLTVV.

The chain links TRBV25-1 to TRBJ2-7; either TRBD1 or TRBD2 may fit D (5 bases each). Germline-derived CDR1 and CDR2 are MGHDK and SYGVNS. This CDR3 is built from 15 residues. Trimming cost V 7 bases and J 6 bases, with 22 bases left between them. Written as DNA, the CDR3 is TGTGCCAGCACCGAAAGGGTCGGGGCCAAACCCGAGCAGTACTTC. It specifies CASTERVGAKPEQYF.

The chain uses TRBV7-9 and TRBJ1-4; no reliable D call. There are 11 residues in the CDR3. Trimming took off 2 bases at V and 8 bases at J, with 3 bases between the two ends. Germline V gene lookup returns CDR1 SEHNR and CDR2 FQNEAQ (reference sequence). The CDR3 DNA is TGTGCCAGCAGCTTACAGGAAAAACTGTTTTTT. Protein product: CASSLQEKLFF.

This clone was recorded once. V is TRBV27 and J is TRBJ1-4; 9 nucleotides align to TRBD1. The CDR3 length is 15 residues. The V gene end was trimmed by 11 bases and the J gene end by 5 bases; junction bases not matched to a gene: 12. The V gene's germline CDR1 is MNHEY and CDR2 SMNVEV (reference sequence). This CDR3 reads CAGLTGGGTNEKLFF. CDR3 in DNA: TGTGCCGGGTTGACAGGGGGGGGGACAAATGAAAAACTGTTTTTT.

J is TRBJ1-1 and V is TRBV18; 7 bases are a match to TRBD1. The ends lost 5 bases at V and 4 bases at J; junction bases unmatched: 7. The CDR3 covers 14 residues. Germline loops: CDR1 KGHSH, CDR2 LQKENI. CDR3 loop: CASSSTGVGTEAFF. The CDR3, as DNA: TGTGCCAGCTCAAGTACAGGGGTGGGCACTGAAGCTTTCTTT.

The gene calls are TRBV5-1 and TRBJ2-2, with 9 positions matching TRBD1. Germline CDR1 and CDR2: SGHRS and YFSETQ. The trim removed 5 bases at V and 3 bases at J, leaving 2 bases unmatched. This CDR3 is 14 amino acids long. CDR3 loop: CASRRTGDTGELFF. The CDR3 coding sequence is TGCGCCAGCAGGCGGACAGGGGACACCGGGGAGCTGTTTTTT.

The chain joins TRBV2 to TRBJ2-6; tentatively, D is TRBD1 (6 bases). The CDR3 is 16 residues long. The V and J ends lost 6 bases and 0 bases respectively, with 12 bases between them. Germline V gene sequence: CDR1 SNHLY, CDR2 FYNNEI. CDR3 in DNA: TGTGCCAGCAGGACCCAGGGACACTCTGGGGCCAACGTCCTGACTTTC. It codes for CASRTQGHSGANVLTF.

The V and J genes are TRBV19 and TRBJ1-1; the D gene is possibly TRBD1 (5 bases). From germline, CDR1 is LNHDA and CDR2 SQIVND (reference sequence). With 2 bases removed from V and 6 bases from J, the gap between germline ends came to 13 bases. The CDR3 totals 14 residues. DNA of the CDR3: TGTGCCAGTAGTATATATGGGGGGGGTCCTGAAGCTTTCTTT. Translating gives CASSIYGGGPEAFF.

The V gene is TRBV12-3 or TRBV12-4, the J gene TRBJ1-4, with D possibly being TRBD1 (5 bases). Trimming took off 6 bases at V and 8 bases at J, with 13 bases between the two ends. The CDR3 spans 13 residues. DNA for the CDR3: TGTGCCAGCAGCAATAAAAACAGGGAAAAACTGTTTTTT. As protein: CASSNKNREKLFF.

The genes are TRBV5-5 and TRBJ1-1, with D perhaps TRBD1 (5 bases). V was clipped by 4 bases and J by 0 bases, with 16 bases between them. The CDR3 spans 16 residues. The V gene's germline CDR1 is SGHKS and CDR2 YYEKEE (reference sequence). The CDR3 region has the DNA TGTGCCAGCAGCCCTCGCCGGGAGGACATGAACACTGAAGCTTTCTTT. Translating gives CASSPRREDMNTEAFF.